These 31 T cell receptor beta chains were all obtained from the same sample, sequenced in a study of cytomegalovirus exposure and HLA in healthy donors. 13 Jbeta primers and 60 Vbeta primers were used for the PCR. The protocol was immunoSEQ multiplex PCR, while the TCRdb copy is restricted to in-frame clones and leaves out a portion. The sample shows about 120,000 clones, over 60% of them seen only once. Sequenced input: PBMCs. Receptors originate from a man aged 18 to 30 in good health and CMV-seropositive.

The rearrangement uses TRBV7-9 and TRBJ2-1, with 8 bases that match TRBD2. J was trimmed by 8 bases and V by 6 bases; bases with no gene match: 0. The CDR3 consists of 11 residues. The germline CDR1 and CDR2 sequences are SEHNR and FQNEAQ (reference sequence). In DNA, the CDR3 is TGTGCCAGCAGAGCGGGGGATGAGCAGTTCTTC. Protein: CASRAGDEQFF.

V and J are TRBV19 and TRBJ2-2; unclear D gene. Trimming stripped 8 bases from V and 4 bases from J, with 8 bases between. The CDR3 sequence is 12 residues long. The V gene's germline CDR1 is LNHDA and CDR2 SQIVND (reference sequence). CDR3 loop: CASRWATGELFF. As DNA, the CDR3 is TGTGCCAGTCGCTGGGCCACCGGGGAGCTGTTTTTT.

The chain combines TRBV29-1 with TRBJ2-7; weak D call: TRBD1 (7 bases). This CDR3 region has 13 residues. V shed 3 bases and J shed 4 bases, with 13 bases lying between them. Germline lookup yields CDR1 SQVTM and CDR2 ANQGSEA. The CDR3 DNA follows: TGCAGCGTTGATCAGGGGGGCGGGTACGAGCAGTACTTC. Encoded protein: CSVDQGGGYEQYF.

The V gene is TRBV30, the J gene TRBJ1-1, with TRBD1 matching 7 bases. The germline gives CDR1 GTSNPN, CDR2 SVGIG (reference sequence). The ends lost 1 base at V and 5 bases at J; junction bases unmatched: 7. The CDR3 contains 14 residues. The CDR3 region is CAWSARQGQTEAFF. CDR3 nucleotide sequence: TGTGCCTGGAGTGCCCGACAGGGTCAAACTGAAGCTTTCTTT.

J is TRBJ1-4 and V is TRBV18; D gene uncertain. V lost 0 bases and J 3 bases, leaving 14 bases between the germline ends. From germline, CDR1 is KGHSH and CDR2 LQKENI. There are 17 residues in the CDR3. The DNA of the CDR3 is TGTGCCAGCTCACCACCGATCCCATCGGAGGCTAATGAAAAACTGTTTTTT. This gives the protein CASSPPIPSEANEKLFF.

DNA for the CDR3: TGTGCCAGCACCGCTCTCCTACTAAAATTGAACACTGAAGCTTTCTTT. This codes for CASTALLLKLNTEAFF. This chain connects TRBV2 to TRBJ1-1; D uncertain. Germline values: CDR1 SNHLY, CDR2 FYNNEI. Trimming took off 7 bases at V and 0 bases at J, with 18 bases between the two ends. The CDR3 is made up of 16 amino acids.

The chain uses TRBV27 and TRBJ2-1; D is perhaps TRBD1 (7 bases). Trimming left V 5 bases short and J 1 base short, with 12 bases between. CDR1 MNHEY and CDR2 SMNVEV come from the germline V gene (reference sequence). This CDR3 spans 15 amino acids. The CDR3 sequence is CASSTSGGSYNEQFF. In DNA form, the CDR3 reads TGTGCCAGCAGTACTTCAGGGGGGTCCTACAATGAGCAGTTCTTC.

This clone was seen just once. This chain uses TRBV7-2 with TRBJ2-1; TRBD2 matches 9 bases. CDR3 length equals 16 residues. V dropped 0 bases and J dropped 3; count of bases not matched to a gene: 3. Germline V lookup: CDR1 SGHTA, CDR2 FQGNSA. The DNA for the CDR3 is TGTGCCAGCAGCTTAGCTGGTAGCGGGAGCTACAATGAGCAGTTCTTC. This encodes CASSLAGSGSYNEQFF.

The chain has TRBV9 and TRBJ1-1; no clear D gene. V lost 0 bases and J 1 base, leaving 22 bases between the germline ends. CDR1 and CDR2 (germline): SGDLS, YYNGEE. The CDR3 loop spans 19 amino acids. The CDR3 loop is CASSVDWGGNEVGNTEAFF. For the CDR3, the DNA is TGTGCCAGCAGCGTAGATTGGGGAGGGAATGAGGTGGGGAACACTGAAGCTTTCTTT.

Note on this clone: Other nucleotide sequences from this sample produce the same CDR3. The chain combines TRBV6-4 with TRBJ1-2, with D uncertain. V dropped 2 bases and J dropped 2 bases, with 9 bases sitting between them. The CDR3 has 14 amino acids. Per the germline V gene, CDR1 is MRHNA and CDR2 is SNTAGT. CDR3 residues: CASSDGAGNYGYTF. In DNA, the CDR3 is TGTGCCAGCAGTGACGGCGCAGGCAACTATGGCTACACCTTC.

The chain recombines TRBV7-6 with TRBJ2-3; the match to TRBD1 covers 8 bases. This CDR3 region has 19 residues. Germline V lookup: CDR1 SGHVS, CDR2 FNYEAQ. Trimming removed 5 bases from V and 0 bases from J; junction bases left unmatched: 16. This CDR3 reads CASSPRTGHKQTSTDTQYF. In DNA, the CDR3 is TGTGCCAGCAGCCCAAGGACAGGGCATAAACAAACTAGCACAGATACGCAGTATTTT.

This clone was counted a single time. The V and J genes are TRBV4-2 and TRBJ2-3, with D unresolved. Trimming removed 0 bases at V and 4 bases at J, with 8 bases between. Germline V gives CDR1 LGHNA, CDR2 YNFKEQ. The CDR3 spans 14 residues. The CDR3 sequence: CASSQDPLADTQYF. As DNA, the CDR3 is TGTGCCAGCAGCCAAGACCCCCTAGCAGATACGCAGTATTTT.

The CDR3 nucleotides read TGTGCCAGCAGCTCCCACCGCCCCGGGACAGGGGCCGGGGAGCTGTTTTTT. Its protein is CASSSHRPGTGAGELFF. This chain joins TRBV7-9 and TRBJ2-2; 10 bases are a match to TRBD1. Germline lookup yields CDR1 SEHNR and CDR2 FQNEAQ (reference sequence). The CDR3 length is 17 residues. Trimming at V came to 4 bases and at J to 6 bases, leaving 11 bases not matched to a gene.

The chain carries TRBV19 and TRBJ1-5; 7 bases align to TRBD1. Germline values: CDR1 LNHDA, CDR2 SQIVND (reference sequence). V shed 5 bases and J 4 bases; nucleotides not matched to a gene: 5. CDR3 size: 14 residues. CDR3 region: CASSPQQGNQPQHF. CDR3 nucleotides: TGTGCCAGTAGTCCGCAACAGGGGAATCAGCCCCAGCATTTT.

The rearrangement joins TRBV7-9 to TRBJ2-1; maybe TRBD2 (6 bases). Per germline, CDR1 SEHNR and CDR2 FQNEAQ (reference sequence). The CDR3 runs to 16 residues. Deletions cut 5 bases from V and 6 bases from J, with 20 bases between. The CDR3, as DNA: TGTGCCAGCAGCGAAAGACGGTCTAGCGAGCTCAATGAGCAGTTCTTC. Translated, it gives CASSERRSSELNEQFF.

CDR3 in DNA: TGTGCCAGCAGCTTATGGGACAGCACTATTGGAAACACCATATATTTT. Protein product: CASSLWDSTIGNTIYF. This sequence joins TRBV7-9 and TRBJ1-3, with 7 bases fitting TRBD1. The CDR3 sequence is 16 residues long. Germline-derived CDR1 and CDR2 are SEHNR and FQNEAQ (reference sequence). Trimming cost V 2 bases and J 3 bases; bases outside gene matches: 7.

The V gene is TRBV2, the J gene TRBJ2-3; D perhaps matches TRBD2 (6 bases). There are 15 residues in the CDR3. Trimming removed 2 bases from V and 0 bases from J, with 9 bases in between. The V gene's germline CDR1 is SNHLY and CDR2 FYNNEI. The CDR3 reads CASSEPSGSTDTQYF. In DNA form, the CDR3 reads TGTGCCAGCAGTGAACCAAGCGGGAGCACAGATACGCAGTATTTT.

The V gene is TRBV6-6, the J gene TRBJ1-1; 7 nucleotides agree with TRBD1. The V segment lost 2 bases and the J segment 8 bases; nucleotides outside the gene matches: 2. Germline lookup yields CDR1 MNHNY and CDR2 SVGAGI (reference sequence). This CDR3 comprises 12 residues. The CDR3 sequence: CASSYQGQEAFF. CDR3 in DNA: TGTGCCAGCAGTTACCAGGGACAGGAAGCTTTCTTT.

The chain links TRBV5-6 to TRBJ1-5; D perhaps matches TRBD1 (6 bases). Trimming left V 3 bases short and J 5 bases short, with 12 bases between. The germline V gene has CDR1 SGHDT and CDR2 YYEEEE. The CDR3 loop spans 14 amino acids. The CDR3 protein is CASSSGQRYQPQHF. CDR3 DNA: TGTGCCAGCAGCTCCGGACAGAGATATCAGCCCCAGCATTTT. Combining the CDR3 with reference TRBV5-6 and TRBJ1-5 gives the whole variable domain DAGVTQSPTHLIKTRGQQVTLRCSPKSGHDTVSWYQQALGQGPQFIFQYYEEEERQRGNFPDRFSGHQFPNYSSELNVNALLLGDSALYLCASSSGQRYQPQHFGDGTRLSIL.

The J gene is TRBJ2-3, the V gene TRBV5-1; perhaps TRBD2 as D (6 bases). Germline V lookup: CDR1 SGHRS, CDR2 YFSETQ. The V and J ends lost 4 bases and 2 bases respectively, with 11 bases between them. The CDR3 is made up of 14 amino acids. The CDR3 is CASSISGYTDTQYF. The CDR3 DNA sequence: TGCGCCAGCAGCATTAGCGGCTACACAGATACGCAGTATTTT. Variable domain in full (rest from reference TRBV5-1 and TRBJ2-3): KAGVTQTPRYLIKTRGQQVTLSCSPISGHRSVSWYQQTPGQGLQFLFEYFSETQRNKGNFPGRFSGRQFSNSRSEMNVSTLELGDSALYLCASSISGYTDTQYFGPGTRLTVL.

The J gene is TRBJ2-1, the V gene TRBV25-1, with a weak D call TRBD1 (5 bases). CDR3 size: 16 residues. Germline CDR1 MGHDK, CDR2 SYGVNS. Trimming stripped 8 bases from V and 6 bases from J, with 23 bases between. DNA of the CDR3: TGTGCCAGCTCCTCAAGGGGTTGTAGGGTGAGCAATGAGCAGTTCTTC. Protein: CASSSRGCRVSNEQFF.

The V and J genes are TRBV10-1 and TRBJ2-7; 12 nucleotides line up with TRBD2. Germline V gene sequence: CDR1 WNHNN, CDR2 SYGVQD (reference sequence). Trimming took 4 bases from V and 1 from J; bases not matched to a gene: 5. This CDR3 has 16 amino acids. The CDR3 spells CASSALAGGLSYEQYF. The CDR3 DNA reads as TGCGCCAGCAGTGCACTAGCGGGGGGATTATCCTACGAGCAGTACTTC.

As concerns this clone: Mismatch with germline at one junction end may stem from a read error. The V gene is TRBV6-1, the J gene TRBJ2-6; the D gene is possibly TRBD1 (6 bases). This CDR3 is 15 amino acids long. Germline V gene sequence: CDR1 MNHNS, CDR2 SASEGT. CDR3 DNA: TGTGCCAGCAAGGACAGTCCAGAAGGGGCCAACGGCCTGACTTTC. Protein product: CASKDSPEGANGLTF.

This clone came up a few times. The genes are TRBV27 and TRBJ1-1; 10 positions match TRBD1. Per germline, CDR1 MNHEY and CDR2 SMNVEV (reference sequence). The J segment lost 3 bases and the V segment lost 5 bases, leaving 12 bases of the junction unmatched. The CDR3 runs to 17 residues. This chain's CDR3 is CASSRRDRGRRYTEAFF. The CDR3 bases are TGTGCCAGCAGTCGACGGGACAGGGGAAGGAGGTACACTGAAGCTTTCTTT.

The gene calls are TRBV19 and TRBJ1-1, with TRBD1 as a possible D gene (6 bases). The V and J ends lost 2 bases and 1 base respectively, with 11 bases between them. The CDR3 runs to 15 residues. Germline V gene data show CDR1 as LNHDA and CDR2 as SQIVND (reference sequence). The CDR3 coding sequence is TGTGCCAGTAGTATAAGCCACAGGGAGAACACTGAAGCTTTCTTT. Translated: CASSISHRENTEAFF.

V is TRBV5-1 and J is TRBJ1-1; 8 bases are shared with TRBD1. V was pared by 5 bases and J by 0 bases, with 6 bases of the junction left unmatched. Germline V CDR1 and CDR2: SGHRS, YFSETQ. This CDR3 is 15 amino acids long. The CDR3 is CASRGQAFMNTEAFF. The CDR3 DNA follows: TGCGCCAGCAGGGGACAGGCCTTCATGAACACTGAAGCTTTCTTT.

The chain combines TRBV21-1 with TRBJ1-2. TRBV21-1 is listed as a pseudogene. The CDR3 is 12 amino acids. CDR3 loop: CASSPESYGYTF. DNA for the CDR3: TGTGCCAGCAGCCCTGAGAGTTATGGCTACACCTTC.

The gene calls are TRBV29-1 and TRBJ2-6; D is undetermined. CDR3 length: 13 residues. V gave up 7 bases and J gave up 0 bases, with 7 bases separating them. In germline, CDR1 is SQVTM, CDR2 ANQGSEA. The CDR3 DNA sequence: TGCAGCGGCGAAGTCTCTGGGGCCAACGTCCTGACTTTC. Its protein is CSGEVSGANVLTF.

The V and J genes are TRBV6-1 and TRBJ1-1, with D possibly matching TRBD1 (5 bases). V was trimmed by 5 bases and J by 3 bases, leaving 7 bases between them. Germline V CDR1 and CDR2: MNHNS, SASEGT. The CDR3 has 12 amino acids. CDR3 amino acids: CASSPGYTEAFF. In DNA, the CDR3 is TGTGCCAGCAGTCCAGGGTACACTGAAGCTTTCTTT.

In nucleotides, the CDR3 is TGTGCCAGCTCACAAGACACTGAAGCTTTCTTT. Translation gives CASSQDTEAFF. The chain links TRBV10-3 to TRBJ1-1, with unresolved D. V was shortened by 10 bases and J by 3 bases, with 9 bases between the two germline ends. The germline V gene has CDR1 ENHRY and CDR2 SYGVKD. The CDR3 totals 11 residues.

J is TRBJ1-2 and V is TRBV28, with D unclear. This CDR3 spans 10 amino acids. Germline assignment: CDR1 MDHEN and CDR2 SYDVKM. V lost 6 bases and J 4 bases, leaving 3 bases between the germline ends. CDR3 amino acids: CASSRYGYTF. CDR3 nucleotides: TGTGCCAGCAGCCGCTATGGCTACACCTTC.